The source of this T cell receptor (beta chain) is a study of OX40 agonist ivuxolimab in advanced cancers. Overall study context: Cancers in dose escalation were hepatocellular, melanoma, renal cell and head and neck. Overall study results and limits: CD8+ T cells were the subset that, on average, had more expanded clones than CD4+. Blood T cells, both CD4+ and CD8+, expanded clonally by week 6 at 0.1 to 3.0 mg/kg.

Using immunoSEQ multiplex PCR, the repertoire was profiled, and TCRdb retains in-frame clones only, with some absent. The sample holds 60,000 to 70,000 clones, about 80% seen once. Between the trimmed V and J ends, which lost 3 bases and 3 bases, there was a span of 15 bases. Germline V gene data show CDR1 as KGHSH and CDR2 as LQKENI. This CDR3 is built from 15 residues. Blood draws occurred at baseline, cycle 4 day 1, and cycle 7 day 1. Concerning this clone itself: What it recognizes is unknown.

Sequencing used CD4+ or CD8+ T cells sorted from blood, obtained in a trial of the OX40 agonist ivuxolimab. The origin of this receptor is an adult with an advanced solid tumor such as melanoma, head and neck, liver or kidney cancer. This chain joins TRBV18 and TRBJ2-7; D may be TRBD1 or TRBD2 (5 bases each). The CDR3 DNA follows: TGTGCCAGCTCACCGGGCGAGGGGCGGATCTACGAGCAGTACTTC. Its translation is CASSPGEGRIYEQYF.